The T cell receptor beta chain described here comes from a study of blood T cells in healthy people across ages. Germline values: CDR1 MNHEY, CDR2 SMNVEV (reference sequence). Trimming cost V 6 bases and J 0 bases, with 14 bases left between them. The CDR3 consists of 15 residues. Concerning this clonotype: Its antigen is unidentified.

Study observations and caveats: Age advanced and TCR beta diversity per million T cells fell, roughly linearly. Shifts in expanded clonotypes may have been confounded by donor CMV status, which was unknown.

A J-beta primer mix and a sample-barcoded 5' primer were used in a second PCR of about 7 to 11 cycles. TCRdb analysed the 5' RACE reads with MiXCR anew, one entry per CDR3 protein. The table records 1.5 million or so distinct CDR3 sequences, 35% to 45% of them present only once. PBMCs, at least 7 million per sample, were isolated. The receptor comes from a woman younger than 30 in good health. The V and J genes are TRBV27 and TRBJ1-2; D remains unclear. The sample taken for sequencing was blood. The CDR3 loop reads CASSPNYGANYGYTF. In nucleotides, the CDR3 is TGTGCCAGCAGCCCTAATTATGGTGCTAACTATGGCTACACCTTC.